Presented here are 26 T cell receptor beta chains from one specimen sequenced in a study of shared clonotypes between healthy human individuals. Only in-frame clones appear in the TCRdb table, and some are missing; sequencing was by immunoSEQ multiplex PCR. The sample contains 2 million or so clones, 90% to 95% of which appear only once. The sample taken for sequencing was naive CD4+ T cells sorted from blood. Subset described: CD45RA+ positively selected. The receptors here all came from a young man in good health.

This chain connects TRBV18 to TRBJ2-2; TRBD1 matches at 8 bases. This CDR3 has 16 residues. V lost 2 bases and J lost 6; bases outside the gene matches: 8. Germline lookup yields CDR1 KGHSH and CDR2 LQKENI. Written as DNA, the CDR3 is TGTGCCAGCTCACCAGGACAGGGTAGTTCGGCCGGGGAGCTGTTTTTT. Translating it yields CASSPGQGSSAGELFF.

The V call is TRBV5-1, the J call TRBJ2-2, with 8 bases identical to TRBD1. The CDR3 covers 15 residues. Trimming cost V 6 bases and J 1 base; bases outside gene matches: 5. Germline assignment: CDR1 SGHRS and CDR2 YFSETQ. The CDR3, as DNA: TGCGCCAGCAATGGACAGGGTGGGAACACCGGGGAGCTGTTTTTT. Translating it yields CASNGQGGNTGELFF.

This CDR3 reads CASKGDGETQYF. The CDR3 DNA follows: TGTGCCAGCAAGGGGGACGGAGAGACCCAGTACTTC. This chain uses TRBV2 with TRBJ2-5; weak D call: TRBD1 (6 bases). The V gene lost 7 bases and the J gene lost 4 bases, with 10 bases spanning the gap. Per germline, CDR1 SNHLY and CDR2 FYNNEI. This CDR3 spans 12 amino acids.

This rearrangement joins TRBV5-1 to TRBJ2-3, with D hard to call. The CDR3 spans 16 residues. Per the germline V gene, CDR1 is SGHRS and CDR2 is YFSETQ. Trimming left V 2 bases short and J 4 bases short, with 17 bases between. CDR3 in amino acids: CASSFGRERYPDTQYF. The CDR3 region has the DNA TGCGCCAGCAGCTTTGGTAGGGAAAGGTACCCAGATACGCAGTATTTT.

The chain employs TRBV10-3 and TRBJ1-1, with 9 positions matching TRBD1. Germline values: CDR1 ENHRY, CDR2 SYGVKD. The CDR3 extends over 14 amino acids. V trimming: 10 bases; J trimming: 5 bases; junction bases outside the gene matches: 11. CDR3 nucleotide sequence: TGTGCCACTGCGGGACAGGGACTGGGGACTGAAGCTTTCTTT. Its protein product is CATAGQGLGTEAFF.

The rearrangement uses TRBV9 and TRBJ2-7, with 9 bases that match TRBD1. The CDR3 loop spans 14 amino acids. CDR1 SGDLS and CDR2 YYNGEE come from the germline V gene. The V and J ends lost 4 bases and 9 bases, in that order; junction bases with no gene match: 11. The CDR3 DNA sequence: TGTGCCAGCAGCCCTAGGACAGGGGAAAGGGTGCAGTACTTC. It specifies CASSPRTGERVQYF.

The chain carries TRBV21-1 and TRBJ1-4; the table's TRBD1 call for D was not verified on the DNA. TRBV21-1 is a pseudogene. The CDR3 length is 17 residues. The CDR3, as DNA: TGTGCCAGCAGCCATAAGTTAGGGGGACAGGGGGATGAAAAACTGTTTTTT. Translated, it gives CASSHKLGGQGDEKLFF.

The gene calls are TRBV28 and TRBJ2-7; 7 nucleotides match TRBD1. Germline V gene sequence: CDR1 MDHEN, CDR2 SYDVKM. The CDR3 covers 14 residues. Trimming cost V 3 bases and J 4 bases; bases outside gene matches: 6. CDR3 nucleotides: TGTGCCAGCAGTTTGCCAGGGGGTCTATACGAGCAGTACTTC. Amino acids: CASSLPGGLYEQYF. The complete variable domain, with remaining parts taken from reference TRBV28 and TRBJ2-7, reads DVKVTQSSRYLVKRTGEKVFLECVQDMDHENMFWYRQDPGLGLRLIYFSYDVKMKEKGDIPEGYSVSREKKERFSLILESASTNQTSMYLCASSLPGGLYEQYFGPGTRLTVT.

The J gene is TRBJ1-1, the V gene TRBV5-1, with D possibly matching TRBD1 (5 bases). Germline V gene data show CDR1 as SGHRS and CDR2 as YFSETQ. This CDR3 contains 15 residues. Trimming shortened V by 4 bases and J by 8 bases, and 21 bases separated the two germline ends. CDR3 sequence: CASSVEGTSGAEAFF. The CDR3 region has the DNA TGCGCCAGCAGCGTTGAGGGGACCAGTGGTGCGGAAGCTTTCTTT. Combining the CDR3 with reference TRBV5-1 and TRBJ1-1 gives the whole variable domain KAGVTQTPRYLIKTRGQQVTLSCSPISGHRSVSWYQQTPGQGLQFLFEYFSETQRNKGNFPGRFSGRQFSNSRSEMNVSTLELGDSALYLCASSVEGTSGAEAFFGQGTRLTVV.

The chain carries TRBV6-1 and TRBJ1-5, with D possibly being TRBD1 (5 bases). This CDR3 is built from 14 residues. Germline V CDR1 and CDR2: MNHNS, SASEGT. Deletions cut 2 bases from V and 4 bases from J, with 9 bases between. The CDR3 spells CASSESPGNQPQHF. The CDR3 DNA reads TGTGCCAGCAGTGAATCACCAGGGAATCAGCCCCAGCATTTT.

V and J are TRBV6-5 and TRBJ1-2; D gene uncertain. V was cut by 0 bases and J by 5 bases, with 10 bases left in between. The CDR3 has 14 residues. The germline CDR1 and CDR2 sequences are MNHEY and SVGAGI. This CDR3 is CASSYSAAQYGYTF. In DNA, the CDR3 is TGTGCCAGCAGTTACTCGGCGGCTCAGTATGGCTACACCTTC.

This clone appeared once. The V and J genes are TRBV6-1 and TRBJ1-5, with D tentatively TRBD1 (5 bases). This CDR3 spans 16 amino acids. Germline CDR1 and CDR2: MNHNS and SASEGT. V lost 4 bases and J 0 bases, leaving 13 bases between the germline ends. The CDR3 here is CASSGRQTSSNQPQHF. In nucleotides, the CDR3 is TGTGCCAGCAGTGGGCGACAGACATCTAGCAATCAGCCCCAGCATTTT.

This clone was counted at least ten times. The DNA of the CDR3 is TGTGCCAGCAGCCAAGGTCCGGTGAACACTGAAGCTTTCTTT. This sequence encodes CASSQGPVNTEAFF. V and J are TRBV14 and TRBJ1-1; D is ambiguous. V gave up 1 base and J gave up 0 bases, with 6 bases separating them. CDR1 SGHDN and CDR2 FVKESK come from the germline V gene. CDR3 length: 14 residues.

V and J are TRBV4-2 and TRBJ2-3; 9 nucleotides match TRBD1. The CDR3 is made up of 21 amino acids. Germline CDR1 LGHNA, CDR2 YNFKEQ. Losses at the gene ends were 2 bases for V and 0 bases for J; bases not matched to a gene: 18. The CDR3 DNA reads as TGTGCCAGCAGCCAACGCCCGTTCACCCTCGGACAGGGGATAAGCACAGATACGCAGTATTTT. Its protein is CASSQRPFTLGQGISTDTQYF.

The CDR3 region is CASSQDRGSGTQETQYF. CDR3 sequence (DNA): TGCGCCAGCAGCCAAGATCGGGGTAGCGGAACCCAAGAGACCCAGTACTTC. This chain connects TRBV4-1 to TRBJ2-5, with D perhaps matching TRBD2 (6 bases). This CDR3 region has 17 residues. Per germline, CDR1 MGHRA and CDR2 YSYEKL. V was trimmed by 0 bases and J by 1 base, leaving 15 bases between them.

The genes are TRBV6-5 and TRBJ1-4, with TRBD1 as a possible D gene (6 bases). The CDR3 covers 13 residues. CDR1 is MNHEY, CDR2 SVGAGI, per germline. V was cut by 8 bases and J by 12 bases, with 19 bases left in between. The CDR3 DNA reads TGTGCCAGCCAGGGGACAACCCGGGGGGAACTGTTTTTT. Protein: CASQGTTRGELFF.

This rearrangement joins TRBV6-4 to TRBJ1-5, with 7 bases lining up with TRBD1. CDR1 and CDR2 (germline): MRHNA, SNTAGT. This CDR3 spans 16 amino acids. The V segment lost 7 bases and the J segment 4 bases; nucleotides outside the gene matches: 13. For the CDR3, the DNA is TGTGCCAGCACAGTGCTCCCGGGACAGTTAAATCAGCCCCAGCATTTT. This gives the protein CASTVLPGQLNQPQHF.

The rearrangement uses TRBV18 and TRBJ2-7, with 9 nucleotides matching TRBD1. J was trimmed by 2 bases and V by 6 bases; bases with no gene match: 8. In germline, CDR1 is KGHSH, CDR2 LQKENI. CDR3 length: 15 amino acids. The CDR3 is CASSSTGGKTYEQYF. In DNA form, the CDR3 reads TGTGCCAGCTCGTCGACAGGGGGTAAAACCTACGAGCAGTACTTC. Together with reference TRBV18 and TRBJ2-7, the CDR3 gives the full variable domain: NAGVMQNPRHLVRRRGQEARLRCSPMKGHSHVYWYRQLPEEGLKFMVYLQKENIIDESGMPKERFSAEFPKEGPSILRIQQVVRGDSAAYFCASSSTGGKTYEQYFGPGTRLTVT.

V usage is TRBV30 and J usage is TRBJ2-6; 8 positions match TRBD1. With 7 bases clipped from V and 2 bases from J, the junction kept 1 base outside the gene matches. Germline CDR1 and CDR2: GTSNPN and SVGIG (reference sequence). The CDR3 loop spans 13 amino acids. This chain's CDR3 is CALQGAGANVLTF. The CDR3 DNA follows: TGTGCCTTACAGGGGGCTGGGGCCAACGTCCTGACTTTC.

This sequence joins TRBV7-2 and TRBJ1-2; 9 nucleotides match TRBD1. Unmatched junction bases numbered 12, after V lost 5 bases and J lost 2 bases. The CDR3 length is 17 residues. CDR1 and CDR2 from the germline V gene are SGHTA and FQGNSA. The CDR3 DNA sequence: TGTGCCAGCAGCGCGCCGGGACAGGGAACGTTCAACTATGGCTACACCTTC. It yields the protein CASSAPGQGTFNYGYTF.

This sequence joins TRBV28 and TRBJ2-2, with TRBD2 as a possible D gene (7 bases). The V end was cut by 11 bases, the J end by 6 bases, with 16 bases between. The CDR3 is made up of 13 amino acids. CDR1 and CDR2 from the germline V gene are MDHEN and SYDVKM. The CDR3 DNA follows: TGTGCCGCAGGGGAGGGTCTTCCCGGGGAGCTGTTTTTT. Its translation: CAAGEGLPGELFF.

The rearrangement joins TRBV5-6 to TRBJ1-2; D unclear. Trimming shortened V by 0 bases and J by 5 bases, and 11 bases separated the two germline ends. CDR3 size: 14 residues. Per the germline V gene, CDR1 is SGHDT and CDR2 is YYEEEE. The CDR3 DNA is TGTGCCAGCAGCTTGGGCGCAGACGCGTATGGCTACACCTTC. Translation: CASSLGADAYGYTF.

The count of this clone is one. CDR3: CASSVTSSTGELFF. In DNA form, the CDR3 reads TGTGCCAGCAGCGTCACTAGCTCCACCGGGGAGCTGTTTTTT. The chain recombines TRBV7-2 with TRBJ2-2, with a weak D call TRBD2 (6 bases). Germline CDR1 SGHTA, CDR2 FQGNSA. This CDR3 is built from 14 residues. Trimming took off 5 bases at V and 4 bases at J, with 11 bases between the two ends.

This chain joins TRBV29-1 and TRBJ2-5, with a possible D match to TRBD1 (6 bases). Per germline, CDR1 SQVTM and CDR2 ANQGSEA. This CDR3 has 14 amino acids. V lost 4 bases and J lost 2, with 14 bases in between. The CDR3: CSVVPRDTQETQYF. The DNA for the CDR3 is TGCAGCGTTGTACCCCGGGACACGCAAGAGACCCAGTACTTC.

CDR3: CASSLATSRNTGELFF. The CDR3 region has the DNA TGTGCCAGCAGCTTGGCCACTAGCAGAAACACCGGGGAGCTGTTTTTT. V usage is TRBV5-4 and J usage is TRBJ2-2, with D tentatively TRBD2 (6 bases). The CDR3 is made up of 16 amino acids. Looked up from germline, CDR1 is SGHNT and CDR2 is YYREEE (reference sequence). V was trimmed by 0 bases and J by 2 bases, leaving 11 bases between them.

The count of this clone is one. Other DNA sequences in this sample translate to the same CDR3. Here the CDR3 reads CASSFRTGHYEQYF. The CDR3 DNA reads TGTGCCAGCAGTTTCCGGACAGGGCACTACGAGCAGTACTTC. The chain recombines TRBV6-5 with TRBJ2-7; 8 bases align to TRBD1. The germline CDR1 and CDR2 sequences are MNHEY and SVGAGI. This CDR3 is built from 14 residues. The ends lost 4 bases at V and 3 bases at J; junction bases unmatched: 5.